The 17 T cell receptor beta chains listed next were all sequenced from one sample in a study of CD8+ T cells in alopecia areata. The sequencing template was cDNA reverse transcribed from extracted RNA. The method was immunoSEQ multiplex PCR; TCRdb's version includes in-frame clones alone and lacks a portion of them. The repertoire holds approximately 30,000 clones, with about 60% as singletons. Sequenced input: NKG2D-high CD8+ T cells sorted from blood. The receptors here all came from a human donor with alopecia areata.

The chain uses TRBV7-9 and TRBJ2-7; 7 bases match TRBD2. The V gene's germline CDR1 is SEHNR and CDR2 FQNEAQ (reference sequence). J was trimmed by 0 bases and V by 5 bases; bases with no gene match: 10. This CDR3 spans 16 amino acids. DNA of the CDR3: TGTGCCAGCAGCCCTCGCGGGAGTCGGGCCTCCTACGAGCAGTACTTC. Amino acid sequence: CASSPRGSRASYEQYF.

The table lists this clone with a count of one. The genes are TRBV7-3 and TRBJ1-2, with 8 nucleotides matching TRBD1. The CDR3 length is 14 residues. Germline CDR1 SGHTA, CDR2 FQGTGA. The V segment lost 5 bases and the J segment 2 bases; nucleotides outside the gene matches: 4. CDR3 in amino acids: CASSAGQGNYGYTF. The CDR3 DNA reads as TGTGCCAGCAGCGCCGGACAGGGAAACTATGGCTACACCTTC.

The J gene is TRBJ2-7, the V gene TRBV7-9; 8 bases agree with TRBD1. CDR1 and CDR2 from the germline V gene are SEHNR and FQNEAQ (reference sequence). The CDR3 length is 15 residues. V lost 5 bases and J lost 2; bases outside the gene matches: 8. The CDR3: CASSPTGDRPYEQYF. DNA of the CDR3: TGTGCCAGCAGCCCGACAGGGGACCGACCCTACGAGCAGTACTTC. The full variable domain, with the rest looked up from reference TRBV7-9 and TRBJ2-7, is DTGVSQNPRHKITKRGQNVTFRCDPISEHNRLYWYRQTLGQGPEFLTYFQNEAQLEKSRLLSDRFSAERPKGSFSTLEIQRTEQGDSAMYLCASSPTGDRPYEQYFGPGTRLTVT.

This chain links TRBV5-1 with TRBJ2-7; 10 positions agree with TRBD1. The CDR3 extends over 15 amino acids. V dropped 5 bases and J dropped 5; count of bases not matched to a gene: 10. CDR1 is SGHRS, CDR2 YFSETQ, per germline. CDR3 sequence reads: CASRFDWDRGDEQYF. Written as DNA, the CDR3 is TGCGCCAGCAGATTCGATTGGGACAGGGGAGACGAGCAGTACTTC.

This chain connects TRBV5-8 to TRBJ2-7; D is undetermined. CDR3 size: 10 residues. Trimming removed 4 bases at V and 4 bases at J, with 3 bases between. The germline V gene has CDR1 SGHTS and CDR2 YDEGEE. CDR3 DNA sequence: TGTGCCAGCAGCGTTTACGAGCAGTACTTC. It is translated as CASSVYEQYF.

This clone was seen a few times. V is TRBV2 and J is TRBJ2-1; 9 positions agree with TRBD2. The CDR3 extends over 17 amino acids. The junction had 12 bases not matched to a gene; V was cut back by 1 base and J by 8 bases. Looked up from germline, CDR1 is SNHLY and CDR2 is FYNNEI. CDR3 DNA sequence: TGTGCCAGCAGTGAAGGAGTAAGGCGGGAGGGCCGCCATGAGCAGTTCTTC. Protein: CASSEGVRREGRHEQFF.

The chain recombines TRBV10-3 with TRBJ1-2; D is unclear. This CDR3 is built from 15 residues. The V and J ends lost 0 bases and 2 bases respectively, with 10 bases between them. The germline gives CDR1 ENHRY, CDR2 SYGVKD. The CDR3 DNA reads TGTGCCATCAGTGAGTCTCGAACGGCAAACTATGGCTACACCTTC. It is translated as CAISESRTANYGYTF.

The CDR3 DNA is TGCGCCAGCAGCTTGGCCATAACAGGGGAACCCTACGAGCAGTACTTC. It yields the protein CASSLAITGEPYEQYF. V usage is TRBV5-1 and J usage is TRBJ2-7, with 7 bases aligning to TRBD1. CDR1 is SGHRS and CDR2 is YFSETQ in the germline V gene. The CDR3 extends over 16 amino acids. Trimming cost V 0 bases and J 2 bases; bases outside gene matches: 8.

The chain has TRBV11-3 and TRBJ2-3, with TRBD2 as a possible D gene (6 bases). The CDR3 loop spans 15 amino acids. CDR1 is SGHNT, CDR2 YENEEA, per germline. Trimming pared 3 bases from V and 6 bases from J, leaving 16 bases between. CDR3 region: CASSFWGRERDTQYF. CDR3 in DNA: TGTGCCAGCAGCTTCTGGGGACGGGAGAGGGATACGCAGTATTTT.

The chain couples TRBV7-9 to TRBJ2-7, with D possibly called TRBD1 or TRBD2 (5 bases each). CDR3 length: 13 residues. Trimming shortened V by 5 bases and J by 2 bases, and 10 bases separated the two germline ends. Germline V gene sequence: CDR1 SEHNR, CDR2 FQNEAQ (reference sequence). DNA of the CDR3: TGTGCCAGCAGCAGGGGACCGACCTACGAGCAGTACTTC. Translating gives CASSRGPTYEQYF.

This rearrangement joins TRBV25-1 to TRBJ2-7; 7 nucleotides line up with TRBD1. Trimming cost V 4 bases and J 2 bases; bases outside gene matches: 5. This CDR3 region has 14 residues. In germline, CDR1 is MGHDK, CDR2 SYGVNS. This CDR3 reads CASSATGYTYEQYF. The CDR3 DNA is TGTGCCAGCAGTGCGACAGGGTACACCTACGAGCAGTACTTC.

This clone has a single count. The chain has TRBV28 and TRBJ2-6; TRBD1 might be the D (5 bases). Trimming removed 10 bases from V and 0 bases from J, with 13 bases in between. The CDR3 totals 15 residues. CDR1 is MDHEN, CDR2 SYDVKM, per germline. CDR3 in amino acids: CATSGWGSGANVLTF. CDR3 nucleotides: TGTGCCACCTCAGGGTGGGGCTCTGGGGCCAACGTCCTGACTTTC. Filled out from reference TRBV28 and TRBJ2-6, the complete variable domain reads DVKVTQSSRYLVKRTGEKVFLECVQDMDHENMFWYRQDPGLGLRLIYFSYDVKMKEKGDIPEGYSVSREKKERFSLILESASTNQTSMYLCATSGWGSGANVLTFGAGSRLTVL.

This clone appeared a few times. The chain uses TRBV4-3 and TRBJ2-6, with D tentatively TRBD2 (6 bases). Deletions cut 0 bases from V and 11 bases from J, with 23 bases between. Germline assignment: CDR1 LGHNA and CDR2 YSLEER. The CDR3 is 18 residues long. The CDR3 DNA follows: TGCGCCAGCAGCCAAGATCTCATTGCGGGACTCAACTCGGACGTCCTGACTTTC. As protein: CASSQDLIAGLNSDVLTF.

This rearrangement joins TRBV2 to TRBJ1-1; the D gene is possibly TRBD1 (5 bases). The CDR3 has 17 residues. Deletions cut 10 bases from V and 4 bases from J, with 28 bases between. Germline V CDR1 and CDR2: SNHLY, FYNNEI. CDR3 loop: CATIGAPVSRKGTEAFF. The CDR3 DNA follows: TGTGCCACCATAGGGGCTCCTGTTAGCCGCAAGGGCACTGAAGCTTTCTTT.

V and J are TRBV4-1 and TRBJ1-2; D gene ambiguous. The CDR3 consists of 14 residues. Trimming removed 0 bases from V and 8 bases from J, with 13 bases in between. Germline values: CDR1 MGHRA, CDR2 YSYEKL. The CDR3 region has the DNA TGCGCCAGCAGCCAAGAAGTCGCGAGAGACGGCTACACCTTC. Amino acids: CASSQEVARDGYTF.

This rearrangement joins TRBV7-6 to TRBJ2-1, with TRBD2 matching 12 bases. This CDR3 is built from 16 residues. Germline V gene sequence: CDR1 SGHVS, CDR2 FNYEAQ. J lost 5 bases, V lost 5 bases, and 7 bases had no gene match. In DNA form, the CDR3 reads TGTGCCAGCAGCCTCGCTAGCGGGAGGGCCAACAATGAGCAGTTCTTC. Its translation is CASSLASGRANNEQFF.

This clone was recorded a few times. The rearrangement links TRBV19 to TRBJ1-1; tentative D call: TRBD1 (5 bases). CDR3 length: 13 residues. CDR1 LNHDA and CDR2 SQIVND come from the germline V gene (reference sequence). V lost 3 bases, J lost 3 bases, and 8 bases lay in between. CDR3 nucleotides: TGTGCCAGTAGTATCATGGGACACACTGAAGCTTTCTTT. Translated: CASSIMGHTEAFF.